The text below deals with one T cell receptor beta chain. What it recognizes is unknown. This record belongs to a study of T cell responses to AZD1222 COVID-19 vaccine. Notes on the study in general: Without day 14 samples, only post-peak T cell repertoires were studied. Vaccine-associated CD4 TCRs spanned spike, dominant at 160-218 and 743-854. Nearly half of spike-specific TCRs reportedly target unmutated variant regions.

Produced via immunoSEQ multiplex PCR; TCRdb's table is partial and in-frame only. The sample shows over 35,000 clones, about four fifths of them seen only once. CDR1 and CDR2 (germline): SGHTA, FQGNSA. The ends lost 5 bases at V and 9 bases at J; junction bases unmatched: 5. The CDR3 extends over 13 amino acids. Sequenced here: peripheral blood, sampled 28 days after the second dose of the MenACWY control vaccine. V gene TRBV7-2 combines with J gene TRBJ1-1; 11 bases are a match to TRBD1. This receptor was taken from an adult who received the MenACWY meningococcal vaccine as a control. CDR3 coding DNA: TGTGCCAGCAGCGACGGACAGGGGGCGAAAGCTTTCTTT. Its protein is CASSDGQGAKAFF.